The present T cell receptor beta chain was sequenced within a study of cytomegalovirus exposure and HLA in healthy donors. Researchers ran the PCR with 60 Vbeta and 13 Jbeta primers. As handled by the study authors: There were around 77 million unique TCR beta chains by a later count, and approximately 11 million of them were shared. Clones were sequenced by immunoSEQ multiplex PCR, and TCRdb holds only the in-frame ones, with some missing. V and J calls and clone size are given by that table; D and trimming were obtained from the DNA. The sample comprises approximately 130,000 clones, about 76% of which are singletons, and more than 1.1% rests with the top ten. V lost 1 base, J lost 6 bases, and 13 bases lay in between. The CDR3 sequence is 16 residues long. Germline CDR1 is LGHNA and CDR2 is YNFKEQ.

This clonotype was obtained from a woman aged 40 to 49 in good health and CMV-seronegative. The sequenced material came from PBMCs. The chain couples TRBV4-2 to TRBJ1-6; D gene uncertain. Written as DNA, the CDR3 is TGTGCCAGCAGCCAAGTAGTTACGGTCTCTAATTCACCCCTCCACTTT. It translates to CASSQVVTVSNSPLHF.